Listed below are T cell receptor beta chains from one sample, sequenced in a study of blood T cell repertoires in COVID-19. Produced via immunoSEQ multiplex PCR; TCRdb's table is partial and in-frame only. The repertoire consists of some 260,000 clones, with around 82% occurring once and the leading ten covering 4.5% to 6%. The sequenced sample consisted of peripheral blood. These receptors all come from a woman of 80 years or more with active or convalescent COVID-19. Both conserved end residues are part of each CDR3. D genes are given only for firm matches. Size is omitted from some rows. Given values are once, few, many or a class for expanded clones.

TRBJ2-2 | . | TRBV28 | 14 | . | TGTGCCAGCAGGCCGAGCGGAGGCACCGGGGAGCTGTTTTTT | CASRPSGGTGELFF
TRBJ2-5 | once | TRBV3-1/TRBV3-2 | 15 | . | TGTGCCAGCAGCCAACAAGGAGGTGGAACAGAGACCCAGTACTTC | CASSQQGGGTETQYF
TRBJ1-5 | . | TRBV7-5 | 13 | . | TGTGTCAGAAGCTTAGATCGGAGGCAGCCCCAGCATTTT | CVRSLDRRQPQHF
TRBJ1-1 | . | TRBV27 | 14 | . | TGTGCCAGCAGTTTACAGTCAGGGAACACTGAAGCTTTCTTT | CASSLQSGNTEAFF
TRBJ2-7 | . | TRBV2 | 13 | . | TGTGCCAGCGGGGGACATCTCACCTACGAGCAGTACTTC | CASGGHLTYEQYF
TRBJ1-5 | . | TRBV19 | 14 | . | TGTGCCAGTAGTATGATGGGGCCCAATGAGCCCCAGCATTTT | CASSMMGPNEPQHF
TRBJ2-7 | . | TRBV4-2 | 14 | . | TGTGCCAGCAGCCAAGGGGGAGGAGCCTACGAGCAGTACTTC | CASSQGGGAYEQYF
TRBJ2-3 | . | TRBV19 | 16 | TRBD2 | TGTGCCAGTACCCCTGGGACTAGCGGGAGTGGGGATACGCAGTATTTT | CASTPGTSGSGDTQYF
TRBJ1-3 | . | TRBV30 | 14 | . | TGTGCCTGGAGTACAGGGACTACGGGAAACACCATATATTTT | CAWSTGTTGNTIYF
TRBJ2-7 | . | TRBV6-5 | 14 | TRBD2 | TGTGCCAGCAGTTTAGCGGGACAAGTCTACGAGCAGTACTTC | CASSLAGQVYEQYF
TRBJ2-7 | . | TRBV5-1 | 17 | . | TGCGCCAGCAGCTTGGCCTTATCGAAAACTACGTACTACGAGCAGTACTTC | CASSLALSKTTYYEQYF
TRBJ1-4 | . | TRBV2 | 14 | . | TGTGCCGCGGGGGCGGGGAGGTCTAATGAAAAACTGTTTTTT | CAAGAGRSNEKLFF
TRBJ2-7 | . | TRBV28 | 14 | TRBD1 | TGTGCCAGCAGTCCTCAGGGGGCCACCTACGAGCAGTACTTC | CASSPQGATYEQYF
TRBJ1-1 | . | TRBV5-4 | 13 | . | TGTGCCAGCAGCCTAGGGAGAACGACTGAAGCTTTCTTT | CASSLGRTTEAFF
TRBJ2-2 | . | TRBV2 | 15 | TRBD2 | TGTGCCAGCGGTTATACTAGCGGACACACCGGGGAGCTGTTTTTT | CASGYTSGHTGELFF
TRBJ1-6 | . | TRBV6-4 | 18 | TRBD1 | TGTGCCAGCAGCCGGACAGGGGAACGAGGCTCCTATAATTCACCCCTCCACTTT | CASSRTGERGSYNSPLHF
TRBJ1-2 | . | TRBV5-4 | 14 | TRBD1 | TGTGCCAGCAGCTCGTACGGACAGGGCTATGGCTACACCTTC | CASSSYGQGYGYTF
TRBJ1-4 | . | TRBV2 | 15 | TRBD1 | TGTGCCAGCAATGGGCAGGGGGTGTCCAATGAAAAACTGTTTTTT | CASNGQGVSNEKLFF
TRBJ1-1 | . | TRBV3-1/TRBV3-2 | 15 | TRBD1 | TGTGCCAGCAGCCAACTACAGGGGGTCTGGTCTGAAGCTTTCTTT | CASSQLQGVWSEAFF
TRBJ1-2 | . | TRBV27 | 13 | TRBD1 | TGTGCCAGCAGACTTAGACAGGGGGGTGGCTACACCTTC | CASRLRQGGGYTF
TRBJ1-2 | . | TRBV6-6 | 14 | TRBD1 | TGTGCCAGCATTCCGACAGGGGGTCCCGATGGCTACACCTTC | CASIPTGGPDGYTF
TRBJ1-6 | . | TRBV25-1 | 15 | . | TGTGCCAGCAACGACCGGAGCTCCTATAATTCACCCCTCCACTTT | CASNDRSSYNSPLHF
TRBJ2-5 | . | TRBV5-1 | 15 | TRBD1 | TGCGCCAGCAGCTTGGTCTTGCAGGGGGCCGAGACCCAGTACTTC | CASSLVLQGAETQYF
TRBJ1-5 | . | TRBV3-1/TRBV3-2 | 14 | TRBD1 | TGTGCCAGCAGCCGGACAGGCGACAATCAGCCCCAGCATTTT | CASSRTGDNQPQHF
TRBJ1-2 | . | TRBV2 | 11 | . | TGTGCCAGCAGTCGGGTCTATGGCTACACCTTC | CASSRVYGYTF
TRBJ1-1 | . | TRBV18 | 14 | . | TGTGCCAGCTCACCTTCGCGGGGAGACATTCAAGCTTTCTTT | CASSPSRGDIQAFF
TRBJ2-3 | . | TRBV9 | 17 | TRBD2 | TGTGCCAGCAGCGTAGACCTAGCGGGAGGCTTCACAGATACGCAGTATTTT | CASSVDLAGGFTDTQYF
TRBJ1-2 | . | TRBV5-4 | 13 | . | TGTGCCAGCAGCCCCCCGGGTCACTATGGCTACACCTTC | CASSPPGHYGYTF
TRBJ1-4 | . | TRBV2 | 12 | . | TGTGCCAGCAGTGTCGTGGTTGGCCCTCTGTTTTTT | CASSVVVGPLFF
TRBJ2-1 | . | TRBV30 | 13 | . | TGTGCCTGGAGGTCCGAAGCGCCGGTCGGGCAGTTCTTC | CAWRSEAPVGQFF
TRBJ2-1 | once | TRBV6-2/TRBV6-3 | 15 | TRBD2 | TGTGCCAGCAGCCCGCTAGCGGGAGGCTACAATGAGCAGTTCTTC | CASSPLAGGYNEQFF
TRBJ2-1 | . | TRBV29-1 | 14 | TRBD2 | TGCAGCTATTCGTGGGCGGGAGGGAACAATGAGCAGTTCTTC | CSYSWAGGNNEQFF
TRBJ1-5 | . | TRBV6-5 | 13 | . | TGTGCCAGCAGTTACCAGTTGCATCAGCCCCAGCATTTT | CASSYQLHQPQHF
TRBJ1-1 | . | TRBV3-1/TRBV3-2 | 15 | TRBD1 | TGTGCCAGCAGGCTGACAGGGGTCTTGAACACTGAAGCTTTCTTT | CASRLTGVLNTEAFF
TRBJ1-3 | . | TRBV5-1 | 14 | . | TGCGCCAGCAGCTTGGCGGGGTACGGAAACACCATATATTTT | CASSLAGYGNTIYF
TRBJ2-3 | . | TRBV5-4 | 13 | . | TGTGCCAGCAGCTTCAGGGGCGACGATACGCAGTATTTT | CASSFRGDDTQYF
TRBJ1-5 | . | TRBV18 | 14 | . | TGTGCCAGCTCAGGGCCAGATAGCAATCAGCCCCAGCATTTT | CASSGPDSNQPQHF
TRBJ2-5 | . | TRBV28 | 14 | TRBD1 | TGTGCCAGCAGGATAGGACAGGGGAAAGAGACCCAGTACTTC | CASRIGQGKETQYF
TRBJ1-1 | . | TRBV5-1 | 14 | . | TGCGCCAGCAGCCTTCTCCAGGGGAGCACTGAAGCTTTCTTT | CASSLLQGSTEAFF
TRBJ1-2 | . | TRBV30 | 13 | . | TGTGCCTGGAGTGGAAGTCTCACGGGAGGCTACACCTTC | CAWSGSLTGGYTF
TRBJ2-4 | . | TRBV19 | 13 | . | TGTGCCAGTAGTATAGATCTAGGGGACTTACAGTACTTC | CASSIDLGDLQYF
TRBJ2-1 | once | TRBV4-2 | 15 | TRBD2 | TGTGCCAGCAGCCGGATGCCGGGAGGGGACAATGAGCAGTTCTTC | CASSRMPGGDNEQFF
TRBJ2-4 | once | TRBV27 | 15 | . | TGTGCCAGCAGTTTGGGTAGAGCGACCCAAAACATTCAGTACTTC | CASSLGRATQNIQYF
TRBJ1-1 | once | TRBV6-2/TRBV6-3 | 14 | . | TGTGCCAGCAGTTACTCGGCTCCCGGGACTGAAGCTTTCTTT | CASSYSAPGTEAFF
TRBJ2-1 | . | TRBV5-1 | 14 | TRBD2 | TGCGCCAGCAGCGACGGGAGCGGGACCAATGAGCAGTTCTTC | CASSDGSGTNEQFF
TRBJ2-7 | medium-sized | TRBV10-2 | 15 | TRBD1 | TGCGCCAGCAGGAGGGGATCCGGGACAGGCTACGAGCAGTACTTC | CASRRGSGTGYEQYF
TRBJ2-1 | . | TRBV6-5 | 10 | . | TGTGCCAGCGGGCGCAATGAGCAGTTCTTC | CASGRNEQFF
TRBJ1-1 | . | TRBV5-6 | 16 | . | TGTGCCAGCAGCCCGGGGGGGCGGGCCGCTAACACTGAAGCTTTCTTT | CASSPGGRAANTEAFF
TRBJ2-2 | once | TRBV9 | 19 | TRBD2 | TGTGCCAGCAGCGTTGGCATTAGCGGGAGTTTCTCGGTAACCGGGGAGCTGTTTTTT | CASSVGISGSFSVTGELFF
TRBJ1-1 | . | TRBV5-4 | 15 | TRBD1 | TGTGCCAGCAGCTTAGACAGGGAAGGGAACACTGAAGCTTTCTTT | CASSLDREGNTEAFF
TRBJ2-5 | . | TRBV9 | 15 | TRBD1 | TGTGCCAGCAGCTTAACCGGGACAGTACAAGAGACCCAGTACTTC | CASSLTGTVQETQYF
TRBJ2-6 | . | TRBV2 | 13 | . | TGTGCCAGAACAGGGCAAGGGGCCAACGTCCTGACTTTC | CARTGQGANVLTF
TRBJ2-3 | . | TRBV7-9 | 15 | . | TGTGCCAGCAGCCGTGCCGGCAGGGGGGCAGATACGCAGTATTTT | CASSRAGRGADTQYF
TRBJ2-3 | . | TRBV19 | 15 | . | TGTGCCAGTAGTATAGGGCTGATCACCACAGATACGCAGTATTTT | CASSIGLITTDTQYF
TRBJ2-5 | . | TRBV6-6 | 15 | TRBD1 | TGTGCCAGCAGTTACCAAGGACAGGGACAAGAGACCCAGTACTTC | CASSYQGQGQETQYF